This T cell receptor (beta chain) originates from a study of tumor and adjacent non-tumor tissue in lung cancer. This sample's RNA came from whole unsorted tissue. More than 3 cm separated this lung sample from the edge of the tumor. The CDR3 consists of 15 residues. The V gene's germline CDR1 is SQVTM and CDR2 ANQGSEA. TCRbeta libraries were built with three rounds of nested PCR, modified from ARM-PCR. TCRdb ran MiXCR on the multiplex PCR reads and lists one entry per CDR3 protein. The sample comprises around 99,000 distinct CDR3 sequences, about 63% of which are singletons, and 19% rests with the top ten.

This receptor was identified in a man in his 60s with non-small cell lung cancer. The V gene is TRBV29-1, the J gene TRBJ1-3; D ambiguous. Sequencing was done on a sample of distant non-tumor lung tissue. The CDR3 spells CSVRAAQHFGNTIYF. The CDR3 DNA reads as TGCAGTGTTCGAGCGGCACAGCACTTTGGAAACACCATATATTTT.